This T cell receptor beta chain was recorded in a study of Ad26.COV2.S vaccination and SARS-CoV-2 variants. Some clones are missing from TCRdb's copy, which holds only in-frame ones; the method was immunoSEQ multiplex PCR. The top ten hold around 4.2% of the sample, which has just over 350,000 clones, roughly 94% seen once. This TCR came from a human donor who had recovered from COVID-19. The specimen was peripheral blood, collected after recovery from COVID-19.

CDR3 bases: TGTGCCAGCAGTTCACGACAGGGCAATCAGCCCCAGCATTTT. It translates to CASSSRQGNQPQHF. The gene calls are TRBV6-5 and TRBJ1-5; possibly TRBD1 for D (6 bases). Germline V lookup: CDR1 MNHEY, CDR2 SVGAGI. V was pared by 4 bases and J by 2 bases, with 9 bases between. This CDR3 comprises 14 residues.